The clone carrying this TCR beta chain was counted between two and nine times. The sample is drawn from a study of T-cell memory formation after mild COVID-19. One entry per CDR3 protein, called by TCRdb with MiXCR from the 5' RACE reads. This sample carries 300,000 or so distinct CDR3 sequences, around 15% of them seen once, and the ten largest clones take roughly 24%. V was clipped by 5 bases and J by 0 bases, with 21 bases between them. CDR1 and CDR2 (germline): SEHNR, FQNEAQ (reference sequence). This CDR3 is 18 amino acids long. V gene TRBV7-9 combines with J gene TRBJ2-3; D possibly corresponds to TRBD1 (5 bases). The clonotype originates from a man between 18 and 29 years old who had mild COVID-19 (a few samples of this study predate the infection). Cell type and time point are not known. The sample was PBMCs or a T cell subset sorted from them (not recorded which). CDR3 region: CASSPHKDNFPSTDTQYF. Here the CDR3 DNA reads TGTGCCAGCAGCCCACATAAGGACAACTTCCCTAGCACAGATACGCAGTATTTT. The whole variable domain, remainder taken from reference TRBV7-9 and TRBJ2-3, is DTGVSQNPRHKITKRGQNVTFRCDPISEHNRLYWYRQTLGQGPEFLTYFQNEAQLEKSRLLSDRFSAERPKGSFSTLEIQRTEQGDSAMYLCASSPHKDNFPSTDTQYFGPGTRLTVL.